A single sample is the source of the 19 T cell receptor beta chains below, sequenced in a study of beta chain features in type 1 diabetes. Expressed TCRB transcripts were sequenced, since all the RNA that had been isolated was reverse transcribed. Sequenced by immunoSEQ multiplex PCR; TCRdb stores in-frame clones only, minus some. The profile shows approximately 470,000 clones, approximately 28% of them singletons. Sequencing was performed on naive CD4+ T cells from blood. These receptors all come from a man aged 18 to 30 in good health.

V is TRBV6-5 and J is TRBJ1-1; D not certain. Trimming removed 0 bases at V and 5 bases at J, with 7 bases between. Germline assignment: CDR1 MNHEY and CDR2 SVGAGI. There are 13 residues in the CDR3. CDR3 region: CASSYSAGTEAFF. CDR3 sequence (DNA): TGTGCCAGCAGTTACTCGGCAGGAACTGAAGCTTTCTTT.

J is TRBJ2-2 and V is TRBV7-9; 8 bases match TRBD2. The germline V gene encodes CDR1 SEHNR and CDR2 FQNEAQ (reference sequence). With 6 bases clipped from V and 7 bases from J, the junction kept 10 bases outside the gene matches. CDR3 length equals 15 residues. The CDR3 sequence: CASRNSGEFLGELFF. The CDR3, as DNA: TGTGCCAGCAGGAATAGCGGGGAGTTTCTCGGGGAGCTGTTTTTT.

The CDR3 DNA sequence: TGTGCCAGCAGCCCCCCAGCCGGGGAGCTGTTTTTT. This sequence encodes CASSPPAGELFF. The chain links TRBV7-9 to TRBJ2-2, with D unclear. This CDR3 has 12 amino acids. V was trimmed by 5 bases and J by 6 bases, leaving 7 bases between them. Germline lookup yields CDR1 SEHNR and CDR2 FQNEAQ (reference sequence).

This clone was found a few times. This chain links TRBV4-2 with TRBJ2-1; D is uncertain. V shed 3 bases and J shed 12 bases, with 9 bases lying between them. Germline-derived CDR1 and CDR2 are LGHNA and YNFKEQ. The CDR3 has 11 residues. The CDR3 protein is CASSQKGLQFF. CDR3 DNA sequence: TGTGCCAGCAGCCAGAAAGGGCTGCAGTTCTTC.

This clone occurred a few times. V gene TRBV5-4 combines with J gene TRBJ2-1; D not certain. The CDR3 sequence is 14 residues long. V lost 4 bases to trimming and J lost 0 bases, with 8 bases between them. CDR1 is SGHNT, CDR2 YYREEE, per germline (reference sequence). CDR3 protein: CASSDVSSYNEQFF. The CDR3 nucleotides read TGTGCCAGCAGCGACGTAAGCTCCTACAATGAGCAGTTCTTC. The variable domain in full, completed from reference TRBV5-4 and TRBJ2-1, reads ETGVTQSPTHLIKTRGQQVTLRCSSQSGHNTVSWYQQALGQGPQFIFQYYREEENGRGNFPPRFSGLQFPNYSSELNVNALELDDSALYLCASSDVSSYNEQFFGPGTRLTVL.

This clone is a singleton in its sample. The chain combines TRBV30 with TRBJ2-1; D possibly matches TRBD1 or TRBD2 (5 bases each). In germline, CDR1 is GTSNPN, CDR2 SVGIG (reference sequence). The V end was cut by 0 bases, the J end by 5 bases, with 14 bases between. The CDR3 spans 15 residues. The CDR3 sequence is CAWSVRGVLHNEQFF. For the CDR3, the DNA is TGTGCCTGGAGTGTACGAGGGGTCCTCCACAATGAGCAGTTCTTC.

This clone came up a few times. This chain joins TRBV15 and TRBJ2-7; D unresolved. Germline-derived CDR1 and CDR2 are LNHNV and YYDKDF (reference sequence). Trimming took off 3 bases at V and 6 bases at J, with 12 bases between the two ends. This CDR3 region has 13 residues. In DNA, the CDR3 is TGTGCCACCAGCAGGGGTTCGGAACGCGAGCAGTACTTC. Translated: CATSRGSEREQYF.

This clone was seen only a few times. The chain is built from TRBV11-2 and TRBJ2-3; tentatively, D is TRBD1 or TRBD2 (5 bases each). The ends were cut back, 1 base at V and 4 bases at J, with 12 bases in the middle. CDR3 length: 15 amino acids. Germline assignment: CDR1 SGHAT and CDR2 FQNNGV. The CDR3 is CASSLGGSSPDTQYF. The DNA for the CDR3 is TGTGCCAGCAGCTTAGGGGGGAGCAGCCCAGATACGCAGTATTTT. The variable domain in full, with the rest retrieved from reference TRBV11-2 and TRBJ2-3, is EAGVAQSPRYKIIEKRQSVAFWCNPISGHATLYWYQQILGQGPKLLIQFQNNGVVDDSQLPKDRFSAERLKGVDSTLKIQPAKLEDSAVYLCASSLGGSSPDTQYFGPGTRLTVL.

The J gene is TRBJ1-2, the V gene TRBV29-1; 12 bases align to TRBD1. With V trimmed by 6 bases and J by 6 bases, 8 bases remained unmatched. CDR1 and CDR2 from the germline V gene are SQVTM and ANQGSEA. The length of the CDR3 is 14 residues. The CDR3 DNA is TGCAGCGTGGACCGGGACAGGGGGCTGGATGGCTACACCTTC. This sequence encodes CSVDRDRGLDGYTF.

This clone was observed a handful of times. DNA of the CDR3: TGTGCCAGCAGCTACTCCGGGACTAGCGGTTTCACCGGGGAGCTGTTTTTT. Translating gives CASSYSGTSGFTGELFF. V gene TRBV13 combines with J gene TRBJ2-2, with 11 bases aligning to TRBD2. The CDR3 has 17 amino acids. After removal of 4 bases from V and 4 bases from J, the junction contained 8 bases not matched to a gene. Germline-derived CDR1 and CDR2 are PRHDT and FYEKMQ (reference sequence).

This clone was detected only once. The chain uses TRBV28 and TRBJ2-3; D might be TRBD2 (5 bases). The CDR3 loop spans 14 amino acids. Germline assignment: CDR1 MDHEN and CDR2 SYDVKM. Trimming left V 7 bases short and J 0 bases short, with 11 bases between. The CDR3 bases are TGTGCCAGCAATCCGGCGGGTAGCACAGATACGCAGTATTTT. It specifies CASNPAGSTDTQYF.

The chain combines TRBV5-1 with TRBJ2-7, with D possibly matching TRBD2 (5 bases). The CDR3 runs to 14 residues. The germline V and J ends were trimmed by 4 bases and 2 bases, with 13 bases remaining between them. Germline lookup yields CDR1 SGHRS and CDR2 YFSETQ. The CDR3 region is CASSAVDGAYEQYF. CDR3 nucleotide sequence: TGCGCCAGCAGCGCCGTGGACGGGGCCTACGAGCAGTACTTC.

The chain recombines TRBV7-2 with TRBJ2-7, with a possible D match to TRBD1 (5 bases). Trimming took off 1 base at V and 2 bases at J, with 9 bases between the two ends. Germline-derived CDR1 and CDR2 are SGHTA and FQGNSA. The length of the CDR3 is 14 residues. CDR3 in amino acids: CASSLGRGTYEQYF. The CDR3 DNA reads TGTGCCAGCAGCTTAGGTAGGGGTACCTACGAGCAGTACTTC.

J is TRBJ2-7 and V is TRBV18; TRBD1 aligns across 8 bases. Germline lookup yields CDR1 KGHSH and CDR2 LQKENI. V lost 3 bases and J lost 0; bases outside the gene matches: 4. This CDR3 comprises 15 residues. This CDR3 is CASSPTTGDSYEQYF. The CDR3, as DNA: TGTGCCAGCTCACCCACGACAGGGGACTCCTACGAGCAGTACTTC.

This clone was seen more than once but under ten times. CDR3 in amino acids: CASRVAGGTYEQYF. For the CDR3, the DNA is TGCGCCAGCAGGGTCGCAGGAGGGACCTACGAGCAGTACTTC. This chain connects TRBV5-1 to TRBJ2-7; D perhaps matches TRBD2 (6 bases). The CDR3 has 14 amino acids. Germline values: CDR1 SGHRS, CDR2 YFSETQ. With 5 bases removed from V and 2 bases from J, the gap between germline ends came to 14 bases.

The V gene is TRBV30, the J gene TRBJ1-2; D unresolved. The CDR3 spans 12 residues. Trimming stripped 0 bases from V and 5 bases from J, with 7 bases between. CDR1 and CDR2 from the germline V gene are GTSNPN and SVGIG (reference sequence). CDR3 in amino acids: CAWSVGWYGYTF. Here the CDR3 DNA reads TGTGCCTGGAGTGTAGGGTGGTATGGCTACACCTTC.

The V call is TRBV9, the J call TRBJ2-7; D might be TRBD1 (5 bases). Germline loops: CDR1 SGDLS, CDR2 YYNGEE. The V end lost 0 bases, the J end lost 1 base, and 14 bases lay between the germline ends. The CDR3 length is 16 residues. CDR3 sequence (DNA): TGTGCCAGCAGCGTAGGCACAGGATTAGATTCCTACGAGCAGTACTTC. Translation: CASSVGTGLDSYEQYF.

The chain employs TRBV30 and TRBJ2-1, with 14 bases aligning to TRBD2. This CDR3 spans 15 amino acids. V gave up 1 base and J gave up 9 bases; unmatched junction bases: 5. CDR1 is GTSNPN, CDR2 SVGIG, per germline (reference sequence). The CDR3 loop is CAWSAGTSGGSEQFF. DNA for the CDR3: TGTGCCTGGAGTGCCGGGACTAGCGGGGGAAGTGAGCAGTTCTTC.

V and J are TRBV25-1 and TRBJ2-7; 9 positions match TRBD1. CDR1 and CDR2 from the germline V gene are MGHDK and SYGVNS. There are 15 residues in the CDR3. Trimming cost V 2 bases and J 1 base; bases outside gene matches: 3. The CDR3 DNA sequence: TGTGCCAGCAGTGAAAGGGGGACAGGGTCCTACGAGCAGTACTTC. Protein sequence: CASSERGTGSYEQYF.